This TCR beta chain was recorded in a study of early T cells in non-severe SARS-CoV-2 infection. Turning to the study itself: Unsorted whole-blood RNA was sequenced in bulk, leaving chains unpaired.

Trimming shortened V by 6 bases and J by 3 bases, and 9 bases separated the two germline ends. Germline V lookup: CDR1 MNHNY, CDR2 SVGAGI (reference sequence). There are 13 residues in the CDR3. From the 5' RACE reads, TCRdb called clonotypes with MiXCR, one entry per CDR3 protein. Among about 30,000 distinct CDR3 sequences, approximately 5.2% were seen once, and the ten largest hold about 4%. Sequenced material: whole blood. The sequence was collected from an adult who was a healthcare worker with PCR-confirmed SARS-CoV-2 infection or an uninfected control (not recorded which). The rearrangement joins TRBV6-6 to TRBJ1-5; D unclear. The CDR3 protein is CASSGDINQPQHF. The CDR3 region has the DNA TGTGCCAGCAGCGGAGACATCAATCAGCCCCAGCATTTT.